The next 8 T cell receptor beta chains were all read from a single sample in a study of CD8 T cells in ankylosing spondylitis. TCRdb ran MiXCR on the 5' RACE reads and lists one entry per CDR3 protein. This sample has some 140,000 distinct CDR3 sequences, with roughly 8.4% found just once. The specimen was synovial fluid, either unsorted or a sorted T cell fraction (not recorded which). The source is a male donor with ankylosing spondylitis.

There are many counts of this clonotype. The genes are TRBV6-6 and TRBJ1-2, with TRBD1 identical over 8 bases. This CDR3 comprises 13 residues. Trimming took 8 bases from V and 4 from J; bases not matched to a gene: 6. Germline CDR1 MNHNY, CDR2 SVGAGI (reference sequence). The CDR3 region is CASRTGRAYGYTF. The CDR3 DNA sequence: TGTGCCAGCCGGACAGGGCGAGCCTATGGCTACACCTTC.

The table lists this clonotype with many counts. The chain employs TRBV10-3 and TRBJ2-7, with D perhaps being TRBD1 or TRBD2 (5 bases each). CDR1 and CDR2 (germline): ENHRY, SYGVKD. The ends were cut back, 5 bases at V and 6 bases at J, with 14 bases in the middle. The CDR3 spans 13 residues. CDR3 loop: CAISRTQGAEQYF. CDR3 in DNA: TGTGCCATCAGTCGGACCCAGGGAGCCGAGCAGTACTTC.

This clonotype was seen at least ten times. V and J are TRBV7-2 and TRBJ1-5; D gene uncertain. Trimming pared 4 bases from V and 9 bases from J, leaving 16 bases between. The CDR3 loop spans 14 amino acids. CDR1 and CDR2 (germline): SGHTA, FQGNSA. The CDR3 loop reads CASSSPSGEGPQHF. Here the CDR3 DNA reads TGTGCCAGCAGCTCCCCGTCCGGGGAGGGGCCCCAGCATTTT.

This clonotype was found a few times. The gene calls are TRBV9 and TRBJ2-6; TRBD1 matches 10 bases. Germline V gene sequence: CDR1 SGDLS, CDR2 YYNGEE. This CDR3 spans 15 amino acids. Trimming took 5 bases from V and 2 from J; bases not matched to a gene: 1. The CDR3: CASSGTGAGANVLTF. The DNA for the CDR3 is TGTGCCAGCAGTGGGACAGGGGCTGGGGCCAACGTCCTGACTTTC. Using reference TRBV9 and TRBJ2-6 for the parts outside the CDR3, the full variable domain is DSGVTQTPKHLITATGQRVTLRCSPRSGDLSVYWYQQSLDQGLQFLIQYYNGEERAKGNILERFSAQQFPDLHSELNLSSLELGDSALYFCASSGTGAGANVLTFGAGSRLTVL.

V and J are TRBV6-6 and TRBJ2-7; no clear D gene. The germline gives CDR1 MNHNY, CDR2 SVGAGI (reference sequence). The CDR3 has 12 amino acids. The ends were cut back, 8 bases at V and 2 bases at J, with 10 bases in the middle. The CDR3 loop is CASSGSTYEQYF. CDR3 nucleotide sequence: TGTGCCAGCTCTGGCTCCACCTACGAGCAGTACTTC.

There are a few counts of this clonotype. The chain employs TRBV20-1 and TRBJ2-5; the D is unclear. This CDR3 has 13 amino acids. Germline assignment: CDR1 DFQATT and CDR2 SNEGSKA (reference sequence). V was cut by 1 base and J by 5 bases, with 11 bases left in between. The CDR3 loop is CSARGKIGETQYF. The CDR3 DNA sequence: TGCAGTGCTAGAGGCAAAATTGGGGAGACCCAGTACTTC.

This clonotype was detected ten times or more. This chain joins TRBV6-1 and TRBJ1-4; D unclear. The germline gives CDR1 MNHNS, CDR2 SASEGT. CDR3 length: 14 residues. The germline V and J ends were trimmed by 5 bases and 4 bases, with 11 bases remaining between them. The CDR3 loop reads CASSPDLHNEKLFF. The CDR3 coding sequence is TGTGCCAGCAGTCCGGACCTTCATAATGAAAAACTGTTTTTT.

This clonotype showed up many times. The rearrangement uses TRBV20-1 and TRBJ2-1, with a possible D match to TRBD2 (5 bases). The V end was cut by 5 bases, the J end by 15 bases, with 17 bases between. Germline V gene lookup returns CDR1 DFQATT and CDR2 SNEGSKA (reference sequence). The CDR3 covers 11 residues. CDR3 nucleotides: TGCAGTGCTTATCACCCGGGGTATTTGTTCTTC. Protein: CSAYHPGYLFF.